This T cell receptor (beta chain) derives from a study of T cells in Graves' hyperthyroidism and ophthalmopathy. CDR3 length: 15 amino acids. Germline V gene lookup returns CDR1 SGHVS and CDR2 FQNEAQ. J was trimmed by 2 bases and V by 3 bases; bases with no gene match: 6. Amplified regions were TCR beta CDR3 sequences from RNA transcripts. HTBI primers were used for first-round RT-PCR of the TCR CDR3. One entry per CDR3 protein results from TCRdb running MiXCR on the multiplex PCR reads. The top ten hold approximately 35% of the sample, which has under 400,000 distinct CDR3 sequences, approximately 17% seen once. Findings and limits, study-wide: The model's output predicted ophthalmopathy at a median of roughly 6.9 months prior to onset. Researchers found most expanded thyroid clonotypes above 0.001 in blood as well.

Comments on this clonotype: The antigen is undetermined.

Exclusions: uncontrolled infection, other autoimmune disease, pregnancy, lactation. The diagnoses drew upon clinical symptoms, serum thyroxine and TRAb, thyroid ultrasound and orbital computed tomography. The receptor comes from a man between 25 and 39 years old with Graves' hyperthyroidism. Material: blood. J is TRBJ1-2 and V is TRBV7-8; 7 nucleotides match TRBD1. DNA of the CDR3: TGTGCCAGCAGCTTCGGGACAGCGCCCAACTATGGCTACACCTTC. This translates into CASSFGTAPNYGYTF.